What follows describes a single T cell receptor beta chain. CDR3 length: 15 residues. Losses at the gene ends were 2 bases for V and 6 bases for J; bases not matched to a gene: 6. Germline V gene sequence: CDR1 SGHDT, CDR2 YYEEEE. This sample is part of a study of T cells after somatic rescue of genetic block. TCRdb keeps only in-frame clones here, not all; method: immunoSEQ multiplex PCR. The repertoire holds about 52,000 clones, with approximately 96% as singletons. Specimen: peripheral blood mononuclear cells (PBMCs). The chain combines TRBV5-6 with TRBJ1-2, with TRBD1 identical over 11 bases. The TCR was taken from a child younger than two. The CDR3 sequence: CASSFPGTGGDGYTF. CDR3 coding DNA: TGTGCCAGCAGCTTTCCCGGGACAGGGGGAGATGGCTACACCTTC.